A single TCR beta chain is shown here with its context. The method was immunoSEQ multiplex PCR; TCRdb's version includes in-frame clones alone and lacks a portion of them. The table shows 85,000 to 100,000 clones, with roughly 96% occurring only once. Germline CDR1 is MNHEY and CDR2 is SMNVEV (reference sequence). The CDR3 has 15 amino acids. Trimming took 6 bases from V and 3 from J, leaving 17 bases between them. This sample is drawn from a study of technical replicates of blood from a handful of donors. The sequence came from a human donor in good health. The gene calls are TRBV27 and TRBJ1-1; a possible D gene is TRBD1 (6 bases). Sequencing was carried out using T cells isolated from PBMCs. The CDR3 loop reads CASSLHRVRYTEAFF. The CDR3 DNA reads TGTGCCAGCAGCCTACACAGGGTAAGGTACACTGAAGCTTTCTTT.